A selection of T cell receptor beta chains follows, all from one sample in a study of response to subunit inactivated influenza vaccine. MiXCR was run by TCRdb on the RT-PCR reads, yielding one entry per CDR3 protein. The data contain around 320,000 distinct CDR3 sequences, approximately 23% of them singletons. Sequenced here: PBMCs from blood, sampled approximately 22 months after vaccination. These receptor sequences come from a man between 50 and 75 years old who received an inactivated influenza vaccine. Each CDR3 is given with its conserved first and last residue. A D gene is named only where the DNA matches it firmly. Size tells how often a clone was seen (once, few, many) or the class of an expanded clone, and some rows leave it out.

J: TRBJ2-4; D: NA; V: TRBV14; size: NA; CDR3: CASSQRDTLAKNIQYF; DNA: TGTGCCAGCAGCCAGAGGGACACACTAGCCAAAAACATTCAGTACTTC
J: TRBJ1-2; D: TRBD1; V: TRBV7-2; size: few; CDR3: CASSARTGGGYGYTF; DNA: TGTGCCAGCAGCGCTCGGACAGGTGGTGGCTATGGCTACACCTTC
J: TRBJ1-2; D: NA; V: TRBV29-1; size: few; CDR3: CSATGQYHGYTF; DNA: TGCAGCGCCACCGGACAGTACCATGGCTACACCTTC
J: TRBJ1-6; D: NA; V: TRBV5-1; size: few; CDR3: CASSLAREGRSPLHF; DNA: TGCGCCAGCAGCTTGGCCCGGGAGGGCCGGTCACCCCTCCACTTT
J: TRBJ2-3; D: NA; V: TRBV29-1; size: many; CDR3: CSVGPGGTDTQYF; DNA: TGCAGCGTGGGCCCGGGAGGCACAGATACGCAGTATTTT
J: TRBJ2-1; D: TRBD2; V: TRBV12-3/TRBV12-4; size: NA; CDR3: CASSLSGVGGYNEQFF; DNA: TGTGCCAGCAGTCTTAGCGGGGTGGGAGGGTACAATGAGCAGTTCTTC
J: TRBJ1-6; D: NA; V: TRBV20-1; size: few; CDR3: CSARGSPLHF; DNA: TGCAGTGCTAGGGGTTCACCCCTCCACTTT
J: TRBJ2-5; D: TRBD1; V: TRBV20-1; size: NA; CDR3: CSARGTGKETQYF; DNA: TGCAGTGCTAGAGGGACAGGGAAAGAGACCCAGTACTTC
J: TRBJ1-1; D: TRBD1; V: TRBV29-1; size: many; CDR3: CSVLQPGTGGNTEAFF; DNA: TGCAGCGTTCTCCAACCTGGGACAGGGGGTAACACTGAAGCTTTCTTT
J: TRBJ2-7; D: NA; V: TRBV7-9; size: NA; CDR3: CASSLARGEQYF; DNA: TGTGCCAGCAGCTTAGCGAGGGGCGAGCAGTACTTC
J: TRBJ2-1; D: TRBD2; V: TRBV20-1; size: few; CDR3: CSASSGTGHNEQFF; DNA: TGCAGTGCTAGTAGCGGGACCGGCCACAATGAGCAGTTCTTC
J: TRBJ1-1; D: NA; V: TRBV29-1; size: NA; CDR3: CSAGDTEAFF; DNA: TGCAGCGCGGGAGACACTGAAGCTTTCTTT
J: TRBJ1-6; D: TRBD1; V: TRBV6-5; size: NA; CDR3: CASSYLRTGPNSPLHF; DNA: TGTGCCAGCAGTTACCTTCGGACAGGGCCCAACTCACCCCTCCACTTT
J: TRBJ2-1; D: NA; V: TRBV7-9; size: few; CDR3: CASSRPPDTYNEQFF; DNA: TGTGCCAGCAGCCGTCCCCCTGACACTTACAATGAGCAGTTCTTC
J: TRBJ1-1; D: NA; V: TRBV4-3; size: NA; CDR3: CASSQEPNLNTEAFF; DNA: TGCGCCAGCAGCCAAGAACCGAACCTGAACACTGAAGCTTTCTTT
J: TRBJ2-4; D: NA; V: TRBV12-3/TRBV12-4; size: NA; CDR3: CASSPGHPLKNIQYF; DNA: TGTGCCAGCAGTCCCGGGCATCCCTTGAAAAACATTCAGTACTTC
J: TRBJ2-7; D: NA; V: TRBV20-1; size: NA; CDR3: CSAPQGYEQYF; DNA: TGCAGTGCTCCACAGGGCTACGAGCAGTACTTC
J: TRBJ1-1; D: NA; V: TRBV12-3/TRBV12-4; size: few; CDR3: CASSRRGVTEAFF; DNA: TGTGCCAGCAGCCGGCGAGGGGTTACTGAAGCTTTCTTT
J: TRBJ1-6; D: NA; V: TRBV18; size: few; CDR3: CASSPAGSYNSPLHF; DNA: TGTGCCAGCTCACCAGCAGGGTCCTATAATTCACCCCTCCACTTT
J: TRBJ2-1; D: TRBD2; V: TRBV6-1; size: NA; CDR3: CASSWTSSEQFF; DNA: TGTGCCAGCAGTTGGACTAGCAGTGAGCAGTTCTTC
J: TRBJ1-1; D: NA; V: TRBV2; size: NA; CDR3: CASSEADRPGAGTTEAFF; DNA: TGTGCCAGCAGTGAAGCGGACCGCCCTGGAGCAGGGACCACTGAAGCTTTCTTT
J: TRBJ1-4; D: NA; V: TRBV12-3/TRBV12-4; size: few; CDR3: CASSFGQYNEKLFF; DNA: TGTGCCAGCAGCTTTGGGCAGTATAATGAAAAACTGTTTTTT
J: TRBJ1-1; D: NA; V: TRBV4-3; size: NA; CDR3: CASSRPDTEAFF; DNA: TGCGCCAGCAGCCGCCCAGACACTGAAGCTTTCTTT
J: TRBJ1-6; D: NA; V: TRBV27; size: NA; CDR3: CASSLSGPSQNSPLHF; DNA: TGTGCCAGCAGTTTATCGGGCCCGTCGCAGAATTCACCCCTCCACTTT
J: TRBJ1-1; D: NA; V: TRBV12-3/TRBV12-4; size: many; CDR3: CASRQRDMDTEAFF; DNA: TGTGCCAGCAGGCAAAGGGACATGGACACTGAAGCTTTCTTT
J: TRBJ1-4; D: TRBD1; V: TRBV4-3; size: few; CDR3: CASSQRDSVREKLFF; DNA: TGCGCCAGCAGCCAGAGGGACAGCGTTAGGGAAAAACTGTTTTTT
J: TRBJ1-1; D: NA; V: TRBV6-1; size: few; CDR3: CASRNGSLGNTEAFF; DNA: TGTGCCAGCAGAAATGGGTCCCTTGGGAACACTGAAGCTTTCTTT
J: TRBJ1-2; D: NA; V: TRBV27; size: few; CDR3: CASSYVGGAAEYGYTF; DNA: TGTGCCAGCTCTTACGTAGGGGGGGCAGCGGAATATGGCTACACCTTC
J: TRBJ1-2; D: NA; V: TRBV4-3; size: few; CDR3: CASSQDLGTFGGYTF; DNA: TGCGCCAGCAGCCAAGATCTCGGGACATTTGGGGGCTACACCTTC
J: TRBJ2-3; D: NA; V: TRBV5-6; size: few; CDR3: CASSLGPNEKPSTDTQYF; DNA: TGTGCCAGCAGCTTAGGCCCGAACGAGAAACCTAGCACAGATACGCAGTATTTT
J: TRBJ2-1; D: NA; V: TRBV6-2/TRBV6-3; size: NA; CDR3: CASSSPGQWNEQFF; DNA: TGTGCCAGCAGTTCGCCAGGGCAGTGGAATGAGCAGTTCTTC
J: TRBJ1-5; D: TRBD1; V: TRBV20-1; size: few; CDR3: CSASPSGQGNQPQHF; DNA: TGCAGTGCTAGTCCAAGTGGACAGGGCAATCAGCCCCAGCATTTT
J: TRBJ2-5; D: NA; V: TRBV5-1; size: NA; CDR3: CASRMGEETQYF; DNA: TGCGCCAGCAGGATGGGGGAAGAGACCCAGTACTTC
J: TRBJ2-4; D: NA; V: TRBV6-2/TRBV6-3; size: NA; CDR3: CASSYVQGRLDKNIQYF; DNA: TGTGCCAGCAGTTACGTACAGGGACGGTTGGACAAAAACATTCAGTACTTC
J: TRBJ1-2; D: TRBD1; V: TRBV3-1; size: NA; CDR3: CASSQVAAGGDGYTF; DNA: TGTGCCAGCAGCCAAGTGGCGGCAGGGGGTGATGGCTACACCTTC
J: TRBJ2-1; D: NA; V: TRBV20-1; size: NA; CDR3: CSASYSGLYNEQFF; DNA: TGCAGTGCTAGCTATAGCGGCTTATACAATGAGCAGTTCTTC
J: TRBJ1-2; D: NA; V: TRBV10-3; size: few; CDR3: CAITPTGAGYGYTF; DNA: TGTGCCATCACCCCGACCGGCGCCGGCTATGGCTACACCTTC
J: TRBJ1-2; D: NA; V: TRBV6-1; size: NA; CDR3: CASRRTPAYGYTF; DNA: TGTGCCAGCAGGAGGACACCCGCCTATGGCTACACCTTC
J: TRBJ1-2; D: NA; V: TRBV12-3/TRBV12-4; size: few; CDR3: CASSLLLGAGGYTF; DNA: TGTGCCAGCAGTTTACTGTTGGGGGCGGGAGGCTACACCTTC
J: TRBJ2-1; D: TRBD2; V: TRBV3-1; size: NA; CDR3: CASSQDLAGGHNEQFF; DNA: TGTGCCAGCAGCCAAGACTTAGCGGGAGGTCACAATGAGCAGTTCTTC
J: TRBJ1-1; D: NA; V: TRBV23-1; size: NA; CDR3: CASSHTLSGYHTEAFF; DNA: TGCGCCAGCAGTCATACGCTTTCGGGGTATCACACTGAAGCTTTCTTT
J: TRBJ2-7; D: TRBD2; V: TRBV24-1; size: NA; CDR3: CATSDNPSGGEQYF; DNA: TGTGCCACCAGTGATAACCCTAGCGGCGGGGAGCAGTACTTC
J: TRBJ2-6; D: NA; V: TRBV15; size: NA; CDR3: CATSRGYSGANVLTF; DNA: TGTGCCACCAGCAGAGGATACTCTGGGGCCAACGTCCTGACTTTC
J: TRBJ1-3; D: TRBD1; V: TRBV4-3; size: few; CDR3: CASSQAGTGISGNTIYF; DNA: TGCGCCAGCAGCCAGGCCGGGACAGGGATCTCTGGAAACACCATATATTTT